These T cell receptor beta chains were read from a single sample in a study of tumor and adjacent non-tumor tissue in lung cancer. From the multiplex PCR reads, TCRdb called clonotypes with MiXCR, one entry per CDR3 protein. The sample includes 85,000 or so distinct CDR3 sequences, 76% seen only once; the top ten take 21%. Sequencing input: distant non-tumor lung tissue. All receptors derive from a woman aged 45-65 years with non-small cell lung cancer. Both conserved end residues are part of each CDR3. The D gene is left open where the match is weak. Only some rows state a clone size, as once, few, many or a class for expanded clones.

abundance: many
j_gene: TRBJ1-1
v_gene: TRBV4-2
d_gene: -
CDR3nt: TGTGCCAGCAGCCAAGATCACGACAGGCCAGAAGCTTTCTTT
CDR3aa: CASSQDHDRPEAFF

abundance: few
j_gene: TRBJ2-7
v_gene: TRBV5-1
d_gene: TRBD1
CDR3nt: TGCGCCAGCAGCCGGTCCGGGACAGTCCCATACGAGCAGTACTTC
CDR3aa: CASSRSGTVPYEQYF

abundance: once
j_gene: TRBJ2-7
v_gene: TRBV6-7
d_gene: -
CDR3nt: TGTGCCAGCAGCTCCGCAGCGCCTACGGGTTCCTACGAGCAGTACTTC
CDR3aa: CASSSAAPTGSYEQYF

abundance: -
j_gene: TRBJ2-7
v_gene: TRBV20-1
d_gene: -
CDR3nt: TGCAGTGCTAGAGAACCCCTAGGGGGACTTTGGGAGCAGTACTTC
CDR3aa: CSAREPLGGLWEQYF

abundance: -
j_gene: TRBJ1-5
v_gene: TRBV29-1
d_gene: -
CDR3nt: TGCAGCGTTTCTAGCACAGATATGCAGCATTTT
CDR3aa: CSVSSTDMQHF

abundance: many
j_gene: TRBJ2-1
v_gene: TRBV20-1
d_gene: TRBD2
CDR3nt: TGCAGTGCTAGAAGTCCAGCGGGGTGGGGTCTAGGAGAGCAGTTCTTC
CDR3aa: CSARSPAGWGLGEQFF

abundance: -
j_gene: TRBJ2-2
v_gene: TRBV7-2
d_gene: TRBD2
CDR3nt: TGTGCCAGCAGCTTGAACGGACTAGCGGGAGGTTCCGGGGAGCTGTTTTTT
CDR3aa: CASSLNGLAGGSGELFF

abundance: few
j_gene: TRBJ2-1
v_gene: TRBV6-2/TRBV6-3
d_gene: TRBD1
CDR3nt: TGTGCCAGCAATTCCTTCGGTGGGACAGGGTTTGGTGAGCAGTTCTTC
CDR3aa: CASNSFGGTGFGEQFF

abundance: -
j_gene: TRBJ2-5
v_gene: TRBV6-5
d_gene: TRBD2
CDR3nt: TGTGCCAGCAGGGGAGGGGTAGCGGCCCAAGACACCCAGTACTTC
CDR3aa: CASRGGVAAQDTQYF

abundance: few
j_gene: TRBJ1-1
v_gene: TRBV7-9
d_gene: TRBD1
CDR3nt: TGTGCCAGCAGCCCCTTACAGGGGACGAACACTGAAGCTTTCTTT
CDR3aa: CASSPLQGTNTEAFF

abundance: medium-sized
j_gene: TRBJ1-6
v_gene: TRBV6-1
d_gene: -
CDR3nt: TGTGCCAGCAGGAACCGGGGACAATCCTCACCCCTCCACTTT
CDR3aa: CASRNRGQSSPLHF

abundance: -
j_gene: TRBJ2-7
v_gene: TRBV5-6
d_gene: -
CDR3nt: TGTGCCAGCAGCATGTGCTGGTACGAGCAGTACTTC
CDR3aa: CASSMCWYEQYF

abundance: -
j_gene: TRBJ2-7
v_gene: TRBV29-1
d_gene: -
CDR3nt: TGCAGCGTTGAGTCACTTTATGATGATCAGTACTTC
CDR3aa: CSVESLYDDQYF